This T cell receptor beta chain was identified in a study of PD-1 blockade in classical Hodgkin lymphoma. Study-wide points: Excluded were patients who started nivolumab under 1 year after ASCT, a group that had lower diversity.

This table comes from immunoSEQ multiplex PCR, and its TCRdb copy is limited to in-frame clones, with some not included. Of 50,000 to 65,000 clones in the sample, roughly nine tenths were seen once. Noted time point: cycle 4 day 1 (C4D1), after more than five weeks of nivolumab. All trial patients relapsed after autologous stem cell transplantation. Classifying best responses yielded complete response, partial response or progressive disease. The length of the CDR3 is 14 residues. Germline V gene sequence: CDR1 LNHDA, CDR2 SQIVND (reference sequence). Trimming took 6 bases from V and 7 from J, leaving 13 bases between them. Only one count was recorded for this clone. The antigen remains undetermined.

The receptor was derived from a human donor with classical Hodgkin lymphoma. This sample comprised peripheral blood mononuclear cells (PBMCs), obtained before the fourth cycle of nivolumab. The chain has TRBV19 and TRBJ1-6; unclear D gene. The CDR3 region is CASRTGPNNSPLHF. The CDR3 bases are TGTGCCAGTAGGACCGGGCCAAACAATTCACCCCTCCACTTT.